Below, 27 T cell receptor beta chains from the same sample are listed, as sequenced in a study of shared clonotypes between healthy human individuals. Data came from immunoSEQ multiplex PCR; TCRdb stores just in-frame clones and leaves some out. The sample holds roughly 1.5 million clones, around 98% seen once. The sample comprised naive CD4+ T cells sorted from blood. Subset of the sample: CD45RA+ positively selected. The receptors come from a man aged 25 to 40 in good health.

This sequence joins TRBV10-3 and TRBJ2-4; 7 nucleotides line up with TRBD2. J was trimmed by 5 bases and V by 2 bases; bases with no gene match: 0. The CDR3 covers 13 residues. CDR1 ENHRY and CDR2 SYGVKD come from the germline V gene. CDR3 nucleotide sequence: TGTGCCATCAGTGAGCGGGGGGAAAACATTCAGTACTTC. Translated: CAISERGENIQYF.

The gene calls are TRBV11-2 and TRBJ2-1; D possibly corresponds to TRBD1 (6 bases). Germline V lookup: CDR1 SGHAT, CDR2 FQNNGV. This CDR3 is built from 15 residues. V lost 8 bases and J 1 base, leaving 15 bases between the germline ends. The CDR3 DNA reads as TGTGCCAGCGGTTCAGGGGTTCTTTCCTACAATGAGCAGTTCTTC. Its translation: CASGSGVLSYNEQFF.

The chain has TRBV11-2 and TRBJ2-5; D is possibly TRBD2 (5 bases). V lost 3 bases, J lost 3 bases, and 17 bases lay in between. CDR3 length equals 16 residues. Looked up from germline, CDR1 is SGHAT and CDR2 is FQNNGV. CDR3 sequence: CASSFSGLSTEETQYF. The DNA of the CDR3 is TGTGCCAGCAGCTTTTCCGGACTCTCCACGGAAGAGACCCAGTACTTC.

This clone was detected once. The chain joins TRBV7-9 to TRBJ2-7; D unresolved. The CDR3 extends over 15 amino acids. V lost 1 base, J lost 6 bases, and 16 bases lay in between. Germline lookup yields CDR1 SEHNR and CDR2 FQNEAQ (reference sequence). Here the CDR3 DNA reads TGTGCCAGCAGCTTAGTAGCCGCATCGAGAGGCGAGCAGTACTTC. It is translated as CASSLVAASRGEQYF.

The chain has TRBV7-9 and TRBJ2-1; 8 nucleotides match TRBD2. The trim removed 7 bases at V and 4 bases at J, leaving 6 bases unmatched. CDR3 size: 14 residues. In germline, CDR1 is SEHNR, CDR2 FQNEAQ (reference sequence). The CDR3 loop reads CASTQLADYNEQFF. The CDR3 DNA follows: TGTGCCAGCACCCAACTAGCGGATTACAATGAGCAGTTCTTC.

J is TRBJ1-4 and V is TRBV11-2; 7 bases agree with TRBD1. Germline V gene sequence: CDR1 SGHAT, CDR2 FQNNGV. Losses at the gene ends were 1 base for V and 6 bases for J; bases not matched to a gene: 17. The CDR3 is 19 amino acids. The CDR3 spells CASSLGSLLRQGRHEKLFF. As DNA, the CDR3 is TGTGCCAGCAGCTTAGGTTCTCTCCTTCGACAGGGCCGACATGAAAAACTGTTTTTT.

V usage is TRBV12-5 and J usage is TRBJ2-4; 7 bases align to TRBD1. This CDR3 has 16 amino acids. The germline CDR1 and CDR2 sequences are LGHNT and FRNRAP. Germline trimming cut 1 base from V and 5 bases from J; bases unmatched to any gene: 8. CDR3 region: CASGLAHRQGQNIQYF. In nucleotides, the CDR3 is TGTGCTAGTGGTTTGGCCCACCGACAGGGCCAAAACATTCAGTACTTC.

The V gene is TRBV29-1, the J gene TRBJ2-7, with TRBD1 identical over 8 bases. Trimming cost V 4 bases and J 1 base; bases outside gene matches: 9. The CDR3 extends over 15 amino acids. Germline V CDR1 and CDR2: SQVTM, ANQGSEA. CDR3 amino acids: CSVGSPGQVSYEQYF. DNA for the CDR3: TGCAGCGTTGGATCCCCGGGACAGGTATCCTACGAGCAGTACTTC.

The rearrangement links TRBV11-3 to TRBJ2-1, with D hard to call. Trimming shortened V by 5 bases and J by 1 base, and 18 bases separated the two germline ends. In germline, CDR1 is SGHNT, CDR2 YENEEA. This CDR3 comprises 17 residues. The CDR3 DNA is TGTGCCAGCAGCCCATGGGTGGGCCAGGCTTCCTACAATGAGCAGTTCTTC. Translated, it gives CASSPWVGQASYNEQFF.

The chain uses TRBV29-1 and TRBJ2-7; D not resolved. CDR1 and CDR2 from the germline V gene are SQVTM and ANQGSEA. V was pared by 6 bases and J by 2 bases, with 17 bases between. The CDR3 has 14 amino acids. The CDR3 nucleotides read TGCAGCGTCCGGCTCCATCCGGCCACCTACGAGCAGTACTTC. It yields the protein CSVRLHPATYEQYF.

The chain employs TRBV5-5 and TRBJ1-1, with D maybe TRBD1 (6 bases). V lost 4 bases to trimming and J lost 4 bases, with 14 bases between them. The CDR3 covers 14 residues. The germline V gene has CDR1 SGHKS and CDR2 YYEKEE (reference sequence). Written as DNA, the CDR3 is TGTGCCAGCAGCCCCCTAGGGGGGGGCACTGAAGCTTTCTTT. It translates to CASSPLGGGTEAFF.

This chain joins TRBV6-1 and TRBJ1-5; D is unclear. The V end lost 8 bases, the J end lost 0 bases, and 8 bases lay between the germline ends. This CDR3 contains 13 residues. From germline, CDR1 is MNHNS and CDR2 SASEGT. CDR3 region: CASARYSNQPQHF. The CDR3 bases are TGTGCCAGCGCAAGATATAGCAATCAGCCCCAGCATTTT.

The gene calls are TRBV5-1 and TRBJ1-2, with a tentative D call TRBD1 (6 bases). The CDR3 totals 14 residues. V was shortened by 0 bases and J by 10 bases, with 16 bases between the two germline ends. Germline V CDR1 and CDR2: SGHRS, YFSETQ. This chain's CDR3 is CASSLAQGVLAYTF. DNA of the CDR3: TGCGCCAGCAGCTTGGCACAGGGCGTCTTGGCCTACACCTTC. Based on the CDR3 plus reference TRBV5-1 and TRBJ1-2, the full variable domain is KAGVTQTPRYLIKTRGQQVTLSCSPISGHRSVSWYQQTPGQGLQFLFEYFSETQRNKGNFPGRFSGRQFSNSRSEMNVSTLELGDSALYLCASSLAQGVLAYTFGSGTRLTVV.

The chain recombines TRBV27 with TRBJ1-5, with 9 bases fitting TRBD1. The germline V gene encodes CDR1 MNHEY and CDR2 SMNVEV (reference sequence). The CDR3 runs 17 residues. V lost 5 bases, J lost 6 bases, and 14 bases stayed unmatched. The CDR3 loop is CASSKKRDRVVFQPQHF. The DNA for the CDR3 is TGTGCCAGCAGTAAAAAGCGGGACAGGGTGGTTTTTCAGCCCCAGCATTTT.

The V call is TRBV11-2, the J call TRBJ2-5; D possibly matches TRBD1 or TRBD2 (5 bases each). Germline V lookup: CDR1 SGHAT, CDR2 FQNNGV. V was clipped by 4 bases and J by 5 bases, with 26 bases between them. The CDR3 spans 18 residues. CDR3 amino acids: CASSSSSIGTYGGETQYF. CDR3 nucleotides: TGTGCCAGCAGCTCGTCCTCAATCGGGACGTACGGTGGGGAGACCCAGTACTTC.

The chain combines TRBV27 with TRBJ2-1; 14 nucleotides match TRBD2. The CDR3 has 15 amino acids. J was trimmed by 8 bases and V by 5 bases; bases with no gene match: 5. The germline V gene has CDR1 MNHEY and CDR2 SMNVEV (reference sequence). CDR3 residues: CASSLGLAGAYEQFF. CDR3 sequence (DNA): TGTGCCAGCAGTCTGGGACTAGCGGGAGCCTATGAGCAGTTCTTC.

The chain joins TRBV2 to TRBJ2-1; D is uncertain. Germline V gene data show CDR1 as SNHLY and CDR2 as FYNNEI. CDR3 length: 13 amino acids. Trimming pared 9 bases from V and 0 bases from J, leaving 9 bases between. The CDR3 protein is CARRKSSYNEQFF. The CDR3 DNA reads TGTGCCAGGAGGAAAAGCTCCTACAATGAGCAGTTCTTC.

The chain uses TRBV18 and TRBJ1-3; 7 nucleotides line up with TRBD1. V was pared by 3 bases and J by 2 bases, with 1 base of the junction left unmatched. Germline lookup yields CDR1 KGHSH and CDR2 LQKENI. The CDR3 sequence is 14 residues long. CDR3 nucleotide sequence: TGTGCCAGCTCACCGACAGGGACTGGAAACACCATATATTTT. It is translated as CASSPTGTGNTIYF.

The chain carries TRBV2 and TRBJ1-5, with 7 positions matching TRBD1. Losses at the gene ends were 5 bases for V and 3 bases for J; bases not matched to a gene: 10. The germline CDR1 and CDR2 sequences are SNHLY and FYNNEI. The CDR3 sequence is 16 residues long. The CDR3 DNA sequence: TGTGCCAGCAGTCACATTGACAGGGTTAACAATCAGCCCCAGCATTTT. It is translated as CASSHIDRVNNQPQHF.

This chain connects TRBV5-1 to TRBJ2-1; possibly TRBD1 or TRBD2 for D (5 bases each). Trimming cost V 4 bases and J 6 bases, with 8 bases left between them. Per germline, CDR1 SGHRS and CDR2 YFSETQ. The length of the CDR3 is 12 residues. CDR3 residues: CASSPGTNEQFF. CDR3 bases: TGCGCCAGCAGCCCGGGGACCAATGAGCAGTTCTTC. The complete variable domain, with remaining parts taken from reference TRBV5-1 and TRBJ2-1, reads KAGVTQTPRYLIKTRGQQVTLSCSPISGHRSVSWYQQTPGQGLQFLFEYFSETQRNKGNFPGRFSGRQFSNSRSEMNVSTLELGDSALYLCASSPGTNEQFFGPGTRLTVL.

This chain uses TRBV11-3 with TRBJ2-2; D is possibly TRBD1 (6 bases). Germline CDR1 reads SGHNT; CDR2 reads YENEEA. This CDR3 comprises 17 residues. Deletions cut 1 base from V and 0 bases from J, with 12 bases between. CDR3 amino acids: CASSLVTGHANTGELFF. The CDR3 nucleotides are TGTGCCAGCAGCTTAGTTACAGGGCACGCGAACACCGGGGAGCTGTTTTTT.

As to this clone: The sample has other DNA sequences that encode this CDR3 too. The chain combines TRBV5-1 with TRBJ1-2; TRBD1 matches at 10 bases. Germline CDR1 and CDR2: SGHRS and YFSETQ. The ends lost 2 bases at V and 8 bases at J; junction bases unmatched: 3. CDR3 length: 13 amino acids. DNA for the CDR3: TGCGCCAGCAGCTTAGGGACAGGGGAGGGCTACACCTTC. Amino acids: CASSLGTGEGYTF. Based on the CDR3 plus reference TRBV5-1 and TRBJ1-2, the full variable domain is KAGVTQTPRYLIKTRGQQVTLSCSPISGHRSVSWYQQTPGQGLQFLFEYFSETQRNKGNFPGRFSGRQFSNSRSEMNVSTLELGDSALYLCASSLGTGEGYTFGSGTRLTVV.

The V gene is TRBV29-1, the J gene TRBJ2-5; 7 bases line up with TRBD1. The germline V gene encodes CDR1 SQVTM and CDR2 ANQGSEA. The trim removed 3 bases at V and 4 bases at J, leaving 8 bases unmatched. This CDR3 has 14 amino acids. This chain's CDR3 is CSVELGAGGETQYF. DNA for the CDR3: TGCAGCGTTGAGCTGGGAGCAGGGGGAGAGACCCAGTACTTC.

In this sample, this clone turned up a few times. CDR3 sequence reads: CASTSGSYNEQFF. DNA of the CDR3: TGTGCCAGCACTAGCGGGAGCTACAATGAGCAGTTCTTC. The chain is built from TRBV25-1 and TRBJ2-1; TRBD2 agrees at 10 bases. With 7 bases clipped from V and 3 bases from J, the junction kept 0 bases outside the gene matches. Germline V lookup: CDR1 MGHDK, CDR2 SYGVNS. The CDR3 spans 13 residues. The variable domain in full, completed from reference TRBV25-1 and TRBJ2-1, reads EADIYQTPRYLVIGTGKKITLECSQTMGHDKMYWYQQDPGMELHLIHYSYGVNSTEKGDLSSESTVSRIRTEHFPLTLESARPSHTSQYLCASTSGSYNEQFFGPGTRLTVL.

The chain uses TRBV4-1 and TRBJ2-7; D is unresolved. This CDR3 comprises 14 residues. V was clipped by 0 bases and J by 7 bases, with 13 bases between them. Germline V gene data show CDR1 as MGHRA and CDR2 as YSYEKL. The CDR3 loop reads CASSQEPTFGEQYF. DNA of the CDR3: TGCGCCAGCAGCCAAGAACCCACCTTCGGGGAGCAGTACTTC.

CDR3 in DNA: TGTGCCAGTAGTATCGACAGGGCCAGGGGCAATCAGCCCCAGCATTTT. As protein: CASSIDRARGNQPQHF. The gene calls are TRBV19 and TRBJ1-5; 7 bases map to TRBD1. V was pared by 3 bases and J by 2 bases, with 7 bases of the junction left unmatched. The CDR3 is made up of 16 amino acids. CDR1 is LNHDA, CDR2 SQIVND, per germline (reference sequence).

With regard to this clone: The sample contains more than one DNA sequence encoding this CDR3. V gene TRBV18 combines with J gene TRBJ1-5; D ambiguous. The CDR3 spans 13 residues. The V and J ends lost 1 base and 4 bases respectively, with 5 bases between them. The germline CDR1 and CDR2 sequences are KGHSH and LQKENI. The CDR3 DNA sequence: TGTGCCAGCTCACCACGTGGGAATCAGCCCCAGCATTTT. This codes for CASSPRGNQPQHF.